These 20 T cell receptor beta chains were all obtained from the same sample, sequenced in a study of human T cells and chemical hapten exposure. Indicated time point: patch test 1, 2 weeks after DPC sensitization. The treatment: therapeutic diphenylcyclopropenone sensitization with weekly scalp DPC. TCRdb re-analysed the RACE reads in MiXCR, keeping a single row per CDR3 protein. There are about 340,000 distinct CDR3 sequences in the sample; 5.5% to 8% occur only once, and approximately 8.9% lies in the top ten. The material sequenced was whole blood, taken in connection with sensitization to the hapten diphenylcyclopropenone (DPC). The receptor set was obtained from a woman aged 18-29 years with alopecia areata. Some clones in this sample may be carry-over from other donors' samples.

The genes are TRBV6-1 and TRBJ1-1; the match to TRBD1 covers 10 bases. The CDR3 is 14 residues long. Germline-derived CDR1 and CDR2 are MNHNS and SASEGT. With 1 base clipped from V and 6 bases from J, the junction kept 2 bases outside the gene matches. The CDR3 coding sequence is TGTGCCAGCAGTGAAGGGACAGGGGGTCCTGAAGCTTTCTTT. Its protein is CASSEGTGGPEAFF.

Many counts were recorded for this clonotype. The CDR3 region has the DNA TGCGCCAGCAGCCAAGATCTTGTCGGCTACACCTTC. Amino acid sequence: CASSQDLVGYTF. The rearrangement links TRBV4-3 to TRBJ1-2; D not certain. V dropped 0 bases and J dropped 8 bases, with 7 bases sitting between them. The CDR3 runs 12 residues. Germline values: CDR1 LGHNA, CDR2 YSLEER.

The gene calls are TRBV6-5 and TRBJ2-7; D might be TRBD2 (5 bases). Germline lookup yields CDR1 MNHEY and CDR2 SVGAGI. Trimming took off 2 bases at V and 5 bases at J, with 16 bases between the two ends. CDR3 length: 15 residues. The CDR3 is CASSYQPMLGDEQYF. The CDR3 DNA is TGTGCCAGCAGTTACCAACCGATGTTGGGAGACGAGCAGTACTTC.

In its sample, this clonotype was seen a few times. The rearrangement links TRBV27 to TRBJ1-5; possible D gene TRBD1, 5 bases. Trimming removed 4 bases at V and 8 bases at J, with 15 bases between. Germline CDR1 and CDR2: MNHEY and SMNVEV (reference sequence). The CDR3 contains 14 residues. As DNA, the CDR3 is TGTGCCAGCAGTTCCAGTAGGGGTATAGAGCCCCAGCATTTT. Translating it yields CASSSSRGIEPQHF.

Here the CDR3 reads CASMDSDYGYTF. As DNA, the CDR3 is TGTGCCAGCATGGATAGTGACTATGGCTACACCTTC. V gene TRBV2 combines with J gene TRBJ1-2; no firm D call. The V and J ends lost 7 bases and 3 bases respectively, with 9 bases between them. The CDR3 has 12 amino acids. Germline V gene data show CDR1 as SNHLY and CDR2 as FYNNEI.

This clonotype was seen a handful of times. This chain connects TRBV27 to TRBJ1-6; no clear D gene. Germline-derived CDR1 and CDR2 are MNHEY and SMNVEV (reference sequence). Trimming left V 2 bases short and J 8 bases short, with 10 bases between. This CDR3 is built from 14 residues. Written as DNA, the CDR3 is TGTGCCAGCAGTTTAGAAATAGGGTATTCACCCCTCCACTTT. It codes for CASSLEIGYSPLHF.

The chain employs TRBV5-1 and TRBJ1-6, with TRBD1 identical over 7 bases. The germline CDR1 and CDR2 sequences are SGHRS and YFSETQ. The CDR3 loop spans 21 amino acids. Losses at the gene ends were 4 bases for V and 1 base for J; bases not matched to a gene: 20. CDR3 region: CASSTLGVRGSGSSYNSPLHF. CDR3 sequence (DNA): TGCGCCAGCAGCACATTAGGCGTCAGGGGGAGCGGGTCTTCCTATAATTCACCCCTCCACTTT.

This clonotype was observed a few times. As DNA, the CDR3 is TGTGCCAGAGTCGGGAGACAGCTTCGGGTGGAGACCCAGTACTTC. Residues: CARVGRQLRVETQYF. The chain is built from TRBV25-1 and TRBJ2-5, with D perhaps matching TRBD2 (6 bases). This CDR3 region has 15 residues. Germline-derived CDR1 and CDR2 are MGHDK and SYGVNS. The V end was cut by 9 bases, the J end by 5 bases, with 22 bases between.

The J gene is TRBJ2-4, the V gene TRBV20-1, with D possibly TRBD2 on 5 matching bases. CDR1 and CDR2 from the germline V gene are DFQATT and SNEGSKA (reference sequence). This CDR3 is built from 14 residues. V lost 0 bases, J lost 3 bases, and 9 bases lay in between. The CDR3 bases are TGCAGTGCTAGAGAGGACTCCGGCAAAAACATTCAGTACTTC. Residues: CSAREDSGKNIQYF.

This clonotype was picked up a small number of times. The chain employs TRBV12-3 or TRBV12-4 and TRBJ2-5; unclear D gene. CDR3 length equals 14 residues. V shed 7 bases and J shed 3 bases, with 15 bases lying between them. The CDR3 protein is CASNQEAAEETQYF. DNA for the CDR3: TGTGCCAGCAACCAAGAGGCAGCCGAAGAGACCCAGTACTTC.

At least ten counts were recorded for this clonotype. As DNA, the CDR3 is TGTGCCAGCACCTCCTGGGGATTCGTCGTTAACGAGCAGTACTTC. Its translation: CASTSWGFVVNEQYF. The chain is built from TRBV28 and TRBJ2-7, with unresolved D. CDR1 and CDR2 (germline): MDHEN, SYDVKM. V lost 7 bases to trimming and J lost 5 bases, with 21 bases between them. This CDR3 is 15 amino acids long. Full variable domain (missing parts from reference TRBV28 and TRBJ2-7): DVKVTQSSRYLVKRTGEKVFLECVQDMDHENMFWYRQDPGLGLRLIYFSYDVKMKEKGDIPEGYSVSREKKERFSLILESASTNQTSMYLCASTSWGFVVNEQYFGPGTRLTVT.

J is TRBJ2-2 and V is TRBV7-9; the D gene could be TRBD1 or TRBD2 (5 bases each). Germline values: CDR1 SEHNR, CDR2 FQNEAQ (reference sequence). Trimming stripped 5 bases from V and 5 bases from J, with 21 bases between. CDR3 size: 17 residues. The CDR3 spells CASSERRTRGVTGELFF. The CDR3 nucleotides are TGTGCCAGCAGCGAGAGAAGGACCCGAGGGGTTACCGGGGAGCTGTTTTTT.

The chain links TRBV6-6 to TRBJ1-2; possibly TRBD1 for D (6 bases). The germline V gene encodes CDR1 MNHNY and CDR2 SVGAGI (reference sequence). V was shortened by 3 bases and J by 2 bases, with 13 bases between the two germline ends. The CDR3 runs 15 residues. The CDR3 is CASSYGGTVNYGYTF. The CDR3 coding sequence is TGTGCCAGCAGTTATGGGGGCACCGTGAACTATGGCTACACCTTC.

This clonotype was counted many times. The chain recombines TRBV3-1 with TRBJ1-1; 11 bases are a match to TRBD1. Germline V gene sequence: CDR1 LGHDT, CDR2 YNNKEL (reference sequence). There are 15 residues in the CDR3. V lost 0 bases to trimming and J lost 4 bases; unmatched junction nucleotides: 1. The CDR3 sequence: CASSQEGTGGTEAFF. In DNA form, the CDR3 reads TGTGCCAGCAGCCAAGAAGGGACAGGGGGCACTGAAGCTTTCTTT.

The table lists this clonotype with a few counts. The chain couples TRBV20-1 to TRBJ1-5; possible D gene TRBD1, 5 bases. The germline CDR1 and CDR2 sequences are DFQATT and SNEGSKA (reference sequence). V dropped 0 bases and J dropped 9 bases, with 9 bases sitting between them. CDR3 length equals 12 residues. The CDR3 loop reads CSARDAGRPQHF. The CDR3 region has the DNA TGCAGTGCTAGAGATGCAGGGAGGCCCCAGCATTTT.

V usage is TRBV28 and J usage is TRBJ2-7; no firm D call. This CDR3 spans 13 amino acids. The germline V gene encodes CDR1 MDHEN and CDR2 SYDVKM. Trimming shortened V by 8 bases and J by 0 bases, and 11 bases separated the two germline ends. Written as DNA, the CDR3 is TGTGCCAGCCTAGACGGGTACTCCTACGAGCAGTACTTC. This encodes CASLDGYSYEQYF. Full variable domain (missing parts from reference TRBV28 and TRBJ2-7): DVKVTQSSRYLVKRTGEKVFLECVQDMDHENMFWYRQDPGLGLRLIYFSYDVKMKEKGDIPEGYSVSREKKERFSLILESASTNQTSMYLCASLDGYSYEQYFGPGTRLTVT.

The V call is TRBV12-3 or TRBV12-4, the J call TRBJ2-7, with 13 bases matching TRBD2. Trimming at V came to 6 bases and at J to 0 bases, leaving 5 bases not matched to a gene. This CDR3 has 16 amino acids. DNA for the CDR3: TGTGCCAGCAGCCCTGGGACTAGCGGGGCCTCCTACGAGCAGTACTTC. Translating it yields CASSPGTSGASYEQYF.

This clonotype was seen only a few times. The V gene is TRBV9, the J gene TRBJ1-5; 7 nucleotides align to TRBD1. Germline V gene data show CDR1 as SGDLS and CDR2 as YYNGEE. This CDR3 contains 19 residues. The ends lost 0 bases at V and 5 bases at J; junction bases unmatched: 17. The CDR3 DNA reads TGTGCCAGCAGCGTAGAGACAGGGACTATTATCTTACCCCATCAGCCCCAGCATTTT. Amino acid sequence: CASSVETGTIILPHQPQHF.

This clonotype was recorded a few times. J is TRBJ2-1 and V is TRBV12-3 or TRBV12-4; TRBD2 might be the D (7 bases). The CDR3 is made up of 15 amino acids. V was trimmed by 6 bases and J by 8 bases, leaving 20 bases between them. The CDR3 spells CASSSQGGGRDEQFF. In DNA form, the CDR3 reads TGTGCCAGCAGCTCACAAGGGGGAGGGCGGGATGAGCAGTTCTTC.

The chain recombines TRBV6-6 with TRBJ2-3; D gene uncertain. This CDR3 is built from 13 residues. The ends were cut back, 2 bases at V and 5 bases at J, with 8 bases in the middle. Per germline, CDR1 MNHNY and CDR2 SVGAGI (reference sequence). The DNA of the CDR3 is TGTGCCAGCAGTTACGCCCCGGGAGATACGCAGTATTTT. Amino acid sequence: CASSYAPGDTQYF.